What follows are 27 T cell receptor beta chains derived from one specimen sequenced in a study of a mutant IDH1 vaccine in newly diagnosed glioma. Indicated time point: week 5, during vaccination. Doses comprised 300 ug of mutant IDH1 20-mer peptide each, plus topical imiquimod. These TCRs are of unknown antigen specificity. Assay: immunoSEQ multiplex PCR; the TCRdb copy retains only in-frame clones and omits some. The sample includes around 50,000 clones, over 80% of them seen just once. Sequencing used PBMCs, obtained from a glioma patient whose treatment included an IDH1 peptide vaccine. These receptors were taken from a woman aged 40 to 55 with glioma.

This sequence joins TRBV5-1 and TRBJ1-1, with TRBD1 as a possible D gene (6 bases). CDR1 and CDR2 (germline): SGHRS, YFSETQ. V was pared by 0 bases and J by 5 bases, with 14 bases between. The CDR3 is 15 residues long. In DNA form, the CDR3 reads TGCGCCAGCAGCTTGGTCGGGGGCCAAGTGACTGAAGCTTTCTTT. Amino acid sequence: CASSLVGGQVTEAFF.

The rearrangement links TRBV18 to TRBJ2-4; 14 nucleotides match TRBD2. Per the germline V gene, CDR1 is KGHSH and CDR2 is LQKENI. There are 19 residues in the CDR3. With V trimmed by 3 bases and J by 0 bases, 7 bases remained unmatched. CDR3 nucleotides: TGTGCCAGCTCACCCCCGACTAGCGGGGGGGCCCTAGCCAAAAACATTCAGTACTTC. It yields the protein CASSPPTSGGALAKNIQYF.

V usage is TRBV14 and J usage is TRBJ2-7; 7 bases line up with TRBD1. The CDR3 is made up of 15 amino acids. J lost 4 bases, V lost 5 bases, and 11 bases had no gene match. CDR1 is SGHDN, CDR2 FVKESK, per germline. The CDR3: CASSFFPTGAYEQYF. The CDR3 region has the DNA TGTGCCAGCAGCTTCTTCCCCACAGGGGCATACGAGCAGTACTTC.

This chain links TRBV6-5 with TRBJ2-1, with 10 bases aligning to TRBD2. V lost 5 bases and J lost 7; bases outside the gene matches: 5. The CDR3 contains 14 residues. Germline assignment: CDR1 MNHEY and CDR2 SVGAGI. CDR3 nucleotides: TGTGCCAGCAGTGCTAGCGGGGGTAGGAATGAGCAGTTCTTC. It codes for CASSASGGRNEQFF.

The CDR3 sequence is CASSGGTSAYNEQFF. CDR3 coding DNA: TGTGCCAGCAGCGGCGGGACTTCCGCCTACAATGAGCAGTTCTTC. The rearrangement uses TRBV9 and TRBJ2-1, with D possibly being TRBD2 (6 bases). The ends were cut back, 3 bases at V and 2 bases at J, with 12 bases in the middle. CDR3 size: 15 residues. Germline V lookup: CDR1 SGDLS, CDR2 YYNGEE.

Of note for this clone: Different DNA sequences within this sample yield the same CDR3. CDR3: CASSSTVNTEAFF. CDR3 nucleotides: TGTGCCAGCAGCTCGACAGTAAACACTGAAGCTTTCTTT. The chain uses TRBV7-2 and TRBJ1-1; a possible D gene is TRBD1 (5 bases). The germline CDR1 and CDR2 sequences are SGHTA and FQGNSA. Deletions cut 4 bases from V and 2 bases from J, with 8 bases between. The CDR3 loop spans 13 amino acids. Filled out from reference TRBV7-2 and TRBJ1-1, the complete variable domain reads GAGVSQSPSNKVTEKGKDVELRCDPISGHTALYWYRQSLGQGLEFLIYFQGNSAPDKSGLPSDRFSAERTGGSVSTLTIQRTQQEDSAVYLCASSSTVNTEAFFGQGTRLTVV.

DNA for the CDR3: TGTGCCAGCAGCCAAGAAGATAAAACGAATACGCAGTATTTT. This sequence encodes CASSQEDKTNTQYF. The chain combines TRBV4-2 with TRBJ2-3, with D unresolved. V was shortened by 0 bases and J by 7 bases, with 11 bases between the two germline ends. The CDR3 contains 14 residues. CDR1 is LGHNA and CDR2 is YNFKEQ in the germline V gene.

The rearrangement joins TRBV7-4 to TRBJ2-1; 9 bases match TRBD2. Losses at the gene ends were 1 base for V and 5 bases for J; bases not matched to a gene: 6. Germline-derived CDR1 and CDR2 are SGHVT and SQSDAQ. The CDR3 spans 16 residues. CDR3 in amino acids: CASSLVGRGGNNEQFF. The DNA of the CDR3 is TGTGCCAGCAGCTTAGTTGGGCGGGGGGGAAACAATGAGCAGTTCTTC.

The rearrangement joins TRBV2 to TRBJ1-5; TRBD1 aligns across 8 bases. The CDR3 consists of 15 residues. CDR1 is SNHLY and CDR2 is FYNNEI in the germline V gene. The junction had 13 bases not matched to a gene; V was cut back by 5 bases and J by 10 bases. Written as DNA, the CDR3 is TGTGCCAGCAGTCGTATCTCCGGAGGGACAGGACCCCAGCATTTT. It is translated as CASSRISGGTGPQHF.

V usage is TRBV29-1 and J usage is TRBJ2-5; possibly TRBD2 for D (5 bases). The CDR3 consists of 13 residues. The V end lost 7 bases, the J end lost 1 base, and 13 bases lay between the germline ends. In germline, CDR1 is SQVTM, CDR2 ANQGSEA. This CDR3 is CSALGGGQETQYF. CDR3 coding DNA: TGCAGCGCCTTAGGCGGAGGCCAAGAGACCCAGTACTTC.

In its sample, this clone was seen once. The chain recombines TRBV7-2 with TRBJ1-4, with no clear D. CDR1 is SGHTA and CDR2 is FQGNSA in the germline V gene. V lost 6 bases and J lost 4, with 18 bases in between. The CDR3 extends over 16 amino acids. The CDR3 here is CASRQTSTRSNEKLFF. Written as DNA, the CDR3 is TGTGCCAGCAGACAAACTTCGACACGCAGTAATGAAAAACTGTTTTTT.

V and J are TRBV5-4 and TRBJ2-3, with 8 positions matching TRBD2. V lost 0 bases to trimming and J lost 2 bases; unmatched junction nucleotides: 11. CDR3 length equals 18 residues. Germline V gives CDR1 SGHNT, CDR2 YYREEE (reference sequence). Written as DNA, the CDR3 is TGTGCCAGCAGCTTGGGAACTAGCGGCCTCGGTCCCACAGATACGCAGTATTTT. Residues: CASSLGTSGLGPTDTQYF.

The rearrangement uses TRBV27 and TRBJ1-5, with a possible D match to TRBD1 (6 bases). Germline V CDR1 and CDR2: MNHEY, SMNVEV (reference sequence). Deletions cut 1 base from V and 4 bases from J, with 14 bases between. The CDR3 is 16 amino acids. DNA for the CDR3: TGTGCCAGCAGTTTATATGGCGACAGGACGAATCAGCCCCAGCATTTT. It specifies CASSLYGDRTNQPQHF.

The table lists this clone with a count of one. The chain is built from TRBV6-5 and TRBJ2-7; 9 positions match TRBD2. The CDR3 extends over 15 amino acids. Trimming at V came to 6 bases and at J to 3 bases, leaving 9 bases not matched to a gene. Germline loops: CDR1 MNHEY, CDR2 SVGAGI. Here the CDR3 reads CASRDNSGGNYEQYF. The DNA for the CDR3 is TGTGCCAGCAGGGACAACAGCGGGGGGAACTACGAGCAGTACTTC.

CDR3 bases: TGCAGCGCACAGGCGGGGCAGGGGGCCGAAGCTTTCTTT. It specifies CSAQAGQGAEAFF. V usage is TRBV29-1 and J usage is TRBJ1-1; 8 bases line up with TRBD1. V shed 7 bases and J 8 bases; nucleotides not matched to a gene: 12. CDR1 is SQVTM and CDR2 is ANQGSEA in the germline V gene. This CDR3 has 13 residues. The full variable domain, its missing parts supplied by reference TRBV29-1 and TRBJ1-1, is SAVISQKPSRDICQRGTSLTIQCQVDSQVTMMFWYRQQPGQSLTLIATANQGSEATYESGFVIDKFPISRPNLTFSTLTVSNMSPEDSSIYLCSAQAGQGAEAFFGQGTRLTVV.

This clone has more than one count but fewer than ten. This chain links TRBV18 with TRBJ1-1; D possibly corresponds to TRBD1 (6 bases). Between the trimmed V and J ends, which lost 6 bases and 1 base, there was a span of 12 bases. CDR3 length: 14 amino acids. Looked up from germline, CDR1 is KGHSH and CDR2 is LQKENI. CDR3 sequence reads: CASSNQGRNTEAFF. The DNA for the CDR3 is TGTGCCAGCTCGAATCAGGGGAGGAACACTGAAGCTTTCTTT.

This clone was detected once. The chain employs TRBV11-2 and TRBJ1-6; no definite D call. Trimming took off 1 base at V and 7 bases at J, with 17 bases between the two ends. Germline CDR1 SGHAT, CDR2 FQNNGV. The CDR3 has 17 amino acids. The CDR3 bases are TGTGCCAGCAGCTTAGGCAGGTCGGGCAATAGAAATTCACCCCTCCACTTT. It specifies CASSLGRSGNRNSPLHF. The full variable domain, in which reference TRBV11-2 and TRBJ1-6 provide the parts outside the CDR3, is EAGVAQSPRYKIIEKRQSVAFWCNPISGHATLYWYQQILGQGPKLLIQFQNNGVVDDSQLPKDRFSAERLKGVDSTLKIQPAKLEDSAVYLCASSLGRSGNRNSPLHFGNGTRLTVT.

Written as DNA, the CDR3 is TGTGCCAGTAGTATAGATTCAGAGACTAGCGTTTACAATGAGCAGTTCTTC. Residues: CASSIDSETSVYNEQFF. The J gene is TRBJ2-1, the V gene TRBV19, with TRBD2 matching over 8 bases. Germline V gene sequence: CDR1 LNHDA, CDR2 SQIVND (reference sequence). Unmatched junction bases numbered 8, after V lost 0 bases and J lost 4 bases. The CDR3 sequence is 17 residues long.

This clone was seen a single time. This rearrangement joins TRBV6-5 to TRBJ1-6; D remains ambiguous. Germline CDR1 MNHEY, CDR2 SVGAGI. The CDR3 is made up of 16 amino acids. V was trimmed by 2 bases and J by 2 bases, leaving 10 bases between them. As DNA, the CDR3 is TGTGCCAGCAGTTACAACCAGAATACCTATAATTCACCCCTCCACTTT. Amino acids: CASSYNQNTYNSPLHF.

The chain carries TRBV30 and TRBJ2-7, with a weak D call TRBD2 (6 bases). The ends were cut back, 1 base at V and 13 bases at J, with 17 bases in the middle. Germline values: CDR1 GTSNPN, CDR2 SVGIG (reference sequence). This CDR3 has 12 amino acids. The CDR3 DNA follows: TGTGCCTGGAGTGGAGAGGGCGGGATGGGATACTTC. Protein sequence: CAWSGEGGMGYF.

This clone was detected only once. The J gene is TRBJ2-7, the V gene TRBV10-3; the D gene is possibly TRBD1 (6 bases). Germline V lookup: CDR1 ENHRY, CDR2 SYGVKD. CDR3 length: 12 residues. Trimming took 11 bases from V and 1 from J, leaving 12 bases between them. In nucleotides, the CDR3 is TGTGCCTCAGGGGACGGATCCTACGAGCAGTACTTC. Its translation is CASGDGSYEQYF.

CDR3: CASGTGYEQYF. The CDR3 DNA reads as TGTGCCAGCGGGACAGGGTACGAGCAGTACTTC. J is TRBJ2-7 and V is TRBV27; 9 bases fit TRBD1. Trimming took 8 bases from V and 4 from J; bases not matched to a gene: 0. In germline, CDR1 is MNHEY, CDR2 SMNVEV (reference sequence). This CDR3 has 11 amino acids.

This chain connects TRBV5-1 to TRBJ2-1, with a tentative D call TRBD2 (6 bases). Deletions cut 3 bases from V and 3 bases from J, with 19 bases between. The CDR3 is made up of 17 amino acids. The V gene's germline CDR1 is SGHRS and CDR2 YFSETQ. The CDR3 is CASSSLGGVGGYNEQFF. The CDR3 nucleotides are TGCGCCAGCAGCTCGCTCGGGGGTGTGGGGGGCTACAATGAGCAGTTCTTC. The whole variable domain, filled in from reference TRBV5-1 and TRBJ2-1, reads KAGVTQTPRYLIKTRGQQVTLSCSPISGHRSVSWYQQTPGQGLQFLFEYFSETQRNKGNFPGRFSGRQFSNSRSEMNVSTLELGDSALYLCASSSLGGVGGYNEQFFGPGTRLTVL.

V gene TRBV10-1 combines with J gene TRBJ1-1; D is undetermined. Germline assignment: CDR1 WNHNN and CDR2 SYGVQD (reference sequence). The CDR3 has 14 amino acids. V lost 3 bases to trimming and J lost 3 bases, with 11 bases between them. The CDR3 is CASSDCLCDTEAFF. CDR3 sequence (DNA): TGCGCCAGCAGTGATTGCCTATGTGACACTGAAGCTTTCTTT.

The rearrangement links TRBV10-1 to TRBJ1-6; D gene ambiguous. The CDR3 extends over 13 amino acids. Germline CDR1 WNHNN, CDR2 SYGVQD (reference sequence). The ends were cut back, 3 bases at V and 8 bases at J, with 8 bases in the middle. CDR3 in DNA: TGCGCCAGCAGTGATTCGCTGGATTCACCCCTCCACTTT. Its translation: CASSDSLDSPLHF.

This clone was detected only once. The rearrangement links TRBV4-3 to TRBJ1-2, with 8 bases identical to TRBD1. Germline trimming cut 0 bases from V and 4 bases from J; bases unmatched to any gene: 10. Germline CDR1 and CDR2: LGHNA and YSLEER. The CDR3 length is 17 residues. CDR3 amino acids: CASSQDRRTGLSYGYTF. In nucleotides, the CDR3 is TGCGCCAGCAGCCAAGACAGGAGGACAGGGCTGAGCTATGGCTACACCTTC.

The CDR3: CASSQGTNTEAFF. CDR3 sequence (DNA): TGTGCCAGCTCACAGGGAACGAACACTGAAGCTTTCTTT. J is TRBJ1-1 and V is TRBV18; D uncertain. Trimming removed 4 bases from V and 1 base from J, with 7 bases in between. The CDR3 sequence is 13 residues long. The germline V gene encodes CDR1 KGHSH and CDR2 LQKENI.